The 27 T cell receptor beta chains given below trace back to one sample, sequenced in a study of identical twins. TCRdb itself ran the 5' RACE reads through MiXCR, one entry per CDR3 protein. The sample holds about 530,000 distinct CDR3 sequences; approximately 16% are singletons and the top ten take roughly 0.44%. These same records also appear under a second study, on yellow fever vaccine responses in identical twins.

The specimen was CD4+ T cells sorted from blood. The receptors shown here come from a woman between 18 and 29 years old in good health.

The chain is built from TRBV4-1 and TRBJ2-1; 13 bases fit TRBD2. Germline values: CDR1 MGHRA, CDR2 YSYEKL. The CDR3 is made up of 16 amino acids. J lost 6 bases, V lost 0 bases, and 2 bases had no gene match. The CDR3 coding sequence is TGCGCCAGCAGCCAAGAGGGGACTAGCGGGATCAATGAGCAGTTCTTC. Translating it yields CASSQEGTSGINEQFF.

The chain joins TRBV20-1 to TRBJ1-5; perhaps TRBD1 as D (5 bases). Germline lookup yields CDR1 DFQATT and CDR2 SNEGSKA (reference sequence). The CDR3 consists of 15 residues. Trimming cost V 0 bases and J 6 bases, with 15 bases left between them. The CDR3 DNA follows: TGCAGTGCTAGAGATCGGGTGGCAGGGAGTCAGCCCCAGCATTTT. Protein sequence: CSARDRVAGSQPQHF.

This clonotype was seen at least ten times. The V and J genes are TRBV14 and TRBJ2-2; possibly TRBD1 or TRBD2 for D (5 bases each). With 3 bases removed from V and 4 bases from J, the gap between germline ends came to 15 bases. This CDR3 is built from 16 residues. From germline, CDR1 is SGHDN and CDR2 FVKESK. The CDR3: CASSHLPGAGTGELFF. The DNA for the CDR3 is TGTGCCAGCAGCCACCTCCCCGGGGCGGGCACCGGGGAGCTGTTTTTT.

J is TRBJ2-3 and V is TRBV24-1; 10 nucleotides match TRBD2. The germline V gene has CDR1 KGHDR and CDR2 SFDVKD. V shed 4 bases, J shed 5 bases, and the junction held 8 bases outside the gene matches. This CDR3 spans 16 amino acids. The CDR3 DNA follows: TGTGCCACCAGTGACCTCACTAGCGGGGTAGGAGATACGCAGTATTTT. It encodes CATSDLTSGVGDTQYF.

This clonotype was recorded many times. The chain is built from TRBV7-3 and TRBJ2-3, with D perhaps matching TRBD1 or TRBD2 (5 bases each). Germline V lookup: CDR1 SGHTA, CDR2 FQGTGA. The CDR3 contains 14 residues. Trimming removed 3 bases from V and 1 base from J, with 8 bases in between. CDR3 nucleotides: TGTGCCAGCAGCTTGACGGGGCGCACAGATACGCAGTATTTT. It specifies CASSLTGRTDTQYF.

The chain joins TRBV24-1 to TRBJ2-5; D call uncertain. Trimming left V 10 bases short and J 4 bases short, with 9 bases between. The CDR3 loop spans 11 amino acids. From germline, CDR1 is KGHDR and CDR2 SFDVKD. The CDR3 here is CATKDGETQYF. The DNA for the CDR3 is TGTGCCACTAAGGATGGAGAGACCCAGTACTTC.

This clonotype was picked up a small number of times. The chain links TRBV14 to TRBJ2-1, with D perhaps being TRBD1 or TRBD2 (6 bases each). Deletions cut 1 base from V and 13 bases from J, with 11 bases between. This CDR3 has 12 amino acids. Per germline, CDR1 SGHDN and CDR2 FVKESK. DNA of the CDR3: TGTGCCAGCAGCCAAGTGGGGGGCCGACAGTTCTTC. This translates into CASSQVGGRQFF.

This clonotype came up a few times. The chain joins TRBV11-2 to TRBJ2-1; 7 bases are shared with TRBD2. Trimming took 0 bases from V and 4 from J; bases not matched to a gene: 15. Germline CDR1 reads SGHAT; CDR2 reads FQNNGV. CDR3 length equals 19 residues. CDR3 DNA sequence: TGTGCCAGCAGCTTAGATCAGAAGTCGTGGGAGGGCCGGTACAATGAGCAGTTCTTC. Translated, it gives CASSLDQKSWEGRYNEQFF.

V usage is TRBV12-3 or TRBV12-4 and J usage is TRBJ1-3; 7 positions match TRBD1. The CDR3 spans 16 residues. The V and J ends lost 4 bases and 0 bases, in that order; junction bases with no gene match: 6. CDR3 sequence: CASSWETGNSGNTIYF. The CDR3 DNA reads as TGTGCCAGCAGTTGGGAGACAGGGAACTCTGGAAACACCATATATTTT.

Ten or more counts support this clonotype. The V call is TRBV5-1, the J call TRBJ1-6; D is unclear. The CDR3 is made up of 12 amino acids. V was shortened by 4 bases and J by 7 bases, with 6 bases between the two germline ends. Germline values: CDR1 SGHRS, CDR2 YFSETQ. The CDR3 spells CASSEQNSPLHF. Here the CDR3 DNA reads TGCGCCAGCAGCGAACAGAATTCACCCCTCCACTTT.

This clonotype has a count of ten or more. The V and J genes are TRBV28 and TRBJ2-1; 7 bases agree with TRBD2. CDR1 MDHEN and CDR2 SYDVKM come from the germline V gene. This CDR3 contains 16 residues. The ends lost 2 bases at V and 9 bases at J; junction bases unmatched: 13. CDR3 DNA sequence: TGTGCCAGCAGTTTAGGGAGCTTCGGCGGGAGTATTGAGCAGTTCTTC. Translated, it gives CASSLGSFGGSIEQFF.

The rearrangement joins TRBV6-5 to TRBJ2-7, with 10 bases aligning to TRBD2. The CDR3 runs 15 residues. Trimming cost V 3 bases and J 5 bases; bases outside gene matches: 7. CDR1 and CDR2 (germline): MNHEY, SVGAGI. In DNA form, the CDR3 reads TGTGCCAGCAGTTATATAGCGGGAGGTTTCCACGAGCAGTACTTC. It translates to CASSYIAGGFHEQYF.

The CDR3 DNA reads TGCAGTGCTAGAGGGGGGACAGGGCTCGCGGAGACCCAGTACTTC. Amino acid sequence: CSARGGTGLAETQYF. The chain couples TRBV20-1 to TRBJ2-5, with 9 nucleotides matching TRBD1. CDR3 length: 15 residues. CDR1 is DFQATT, CDR2 SNEGSKA, per germline (reference sequence). V lost 1 base and J lost 5; bases outside the gene matches: 8.

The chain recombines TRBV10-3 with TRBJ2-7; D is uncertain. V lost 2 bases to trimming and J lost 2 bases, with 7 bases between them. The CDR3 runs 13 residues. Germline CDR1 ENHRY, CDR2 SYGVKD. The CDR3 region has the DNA TGTGCCATCAGTGAGGGCAACCCCTACGAGCAGTACGTC. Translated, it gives CAISEGNPYEQYV.

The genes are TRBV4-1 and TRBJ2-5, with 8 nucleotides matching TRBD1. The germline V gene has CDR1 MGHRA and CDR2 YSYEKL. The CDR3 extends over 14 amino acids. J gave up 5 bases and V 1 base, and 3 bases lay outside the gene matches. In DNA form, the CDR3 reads TGCGCCAGCAGCCAAGGGACAGGGTGGGAGACCCAGTACTTC. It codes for CASSQGTGWETQYF.

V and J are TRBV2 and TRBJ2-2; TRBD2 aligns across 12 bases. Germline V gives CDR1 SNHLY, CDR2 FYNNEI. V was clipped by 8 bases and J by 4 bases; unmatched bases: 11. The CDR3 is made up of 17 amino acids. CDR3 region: CASRPGGLAGSTGELFF. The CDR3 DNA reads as TGTGCCAGCCGGCCCGGCGGACTAGCGGGAAGCACCGGGGAGCTGTTTTTT.

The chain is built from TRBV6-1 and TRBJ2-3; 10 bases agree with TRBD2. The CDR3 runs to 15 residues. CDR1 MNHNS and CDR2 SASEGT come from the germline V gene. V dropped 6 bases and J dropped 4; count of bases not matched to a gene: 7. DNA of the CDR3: TGTGCCAGCAGCCGTGCGGGACTAGCGTCAGATACGCAGTATTTT. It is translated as CASSRAGLASDTQYF.

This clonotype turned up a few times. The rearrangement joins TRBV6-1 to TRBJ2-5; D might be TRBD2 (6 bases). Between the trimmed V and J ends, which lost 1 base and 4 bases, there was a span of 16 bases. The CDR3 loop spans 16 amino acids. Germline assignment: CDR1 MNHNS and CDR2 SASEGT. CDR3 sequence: CASSEEFLGGRETQYF. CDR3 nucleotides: TGTGCCAGCAGTGAAGAGTTTTTGGGGGGTAGAGAGACCCAGTACTTC.

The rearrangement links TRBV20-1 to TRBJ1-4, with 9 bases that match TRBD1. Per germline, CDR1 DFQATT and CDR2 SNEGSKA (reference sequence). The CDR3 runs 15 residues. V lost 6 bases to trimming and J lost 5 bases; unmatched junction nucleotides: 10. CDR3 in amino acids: CSAADSGTGNEKLFF. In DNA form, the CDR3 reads TGCAGTGCCGCAGATTCCGGGACAGGGAATGAAAAACTGTTTTTT.

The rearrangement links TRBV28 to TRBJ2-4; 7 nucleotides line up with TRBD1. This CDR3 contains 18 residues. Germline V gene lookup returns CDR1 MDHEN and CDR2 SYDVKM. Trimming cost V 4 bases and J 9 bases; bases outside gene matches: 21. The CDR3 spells CASSSIQDRQGWGGIQYF. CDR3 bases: TGTGCCAGCAGTTCAATACAGGACCGACAGGGATGGGGCGGCATTCAGTACTTC.

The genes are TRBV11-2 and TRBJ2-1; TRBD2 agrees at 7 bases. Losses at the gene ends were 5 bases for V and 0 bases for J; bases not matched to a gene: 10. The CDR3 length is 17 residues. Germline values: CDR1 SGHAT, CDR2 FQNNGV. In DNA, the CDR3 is TGTGCCAGCAGCCCCCGGACTAGTGCCTACTCCTACAATGAGCAGTTCTTC. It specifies CASSPRTSAYSYNEQFF.

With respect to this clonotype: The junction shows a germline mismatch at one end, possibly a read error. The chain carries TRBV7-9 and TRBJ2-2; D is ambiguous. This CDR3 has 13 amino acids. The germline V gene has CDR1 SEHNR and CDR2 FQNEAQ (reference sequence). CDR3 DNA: TGTGCCGGCAGCCAACAGCCGGCCGGGGAGCTGTTTTTT. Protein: CAGSQQPAGELFF. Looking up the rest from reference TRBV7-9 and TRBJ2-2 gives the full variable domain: DTGVSQNPRHKITKRGQNVTFRCDPISEHNRLYWYRQTLGQGPEFLTYFQNEAQLEKSRLLSDRFSAERPKGSFSTLEIQRTEQGDSAMYLCAGSQQPAGELFFGEGSRLTVL.

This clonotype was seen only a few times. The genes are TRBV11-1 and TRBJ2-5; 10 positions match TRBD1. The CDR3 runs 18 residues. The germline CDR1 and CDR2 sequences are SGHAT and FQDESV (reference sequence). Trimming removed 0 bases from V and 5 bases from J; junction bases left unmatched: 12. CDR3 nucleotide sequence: TGTGCCAGCAGCTTAGCTTTACTACCGGGACAGGGGATCGAGACCCAGTACTTC. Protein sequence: CASSLALLPGQGIETQYF. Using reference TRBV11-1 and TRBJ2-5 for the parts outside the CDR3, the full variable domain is EAEVAQSPRYKITEKSQAVAFWCDPISGHATLYWYRQILGQGPELLVQFQDESVVDDSQLPKDRFSAERLKGVDSTLKIQPAELGDSAMYLCASSLALLPGQGIETQYFGPGTRLLVL.

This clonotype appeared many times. The CDR3 is CASSDGPNYTF. In DNA, the CDR3 is TGCGCCAGCAGCGACGGGCCGAACTACACCTTC. The chain joins TRBV5-1 to TRBJ1-2; D remains unclear. The CDR3 is 11 residues long. The germline V and J ends were trimmed by 4 bases and 10 bases, with 11 bases remaining between them. From germline, CDR1 is SGHRS and CDR2 YFSETQ.

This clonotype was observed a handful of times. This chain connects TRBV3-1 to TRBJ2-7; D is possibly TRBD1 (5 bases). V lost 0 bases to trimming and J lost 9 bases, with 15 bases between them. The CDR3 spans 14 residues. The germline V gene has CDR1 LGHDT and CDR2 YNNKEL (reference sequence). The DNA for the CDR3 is TGTGCCAGCAGCCAAGACCTCGCCATGGGGCTGCAGTACTTC. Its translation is CASSQDLAMGLQYF.

The CDR3, as DNA: TGTGCCAGCAGCCGTAGCGGGGATGGACGGGAGACCCAGTACTTC. Its translation is CASSRSGDGRETQYF. The gene calls are TRBV6-1 and TRBJ2-5; 8 bases fit TRBD2. The CDR3 is made up of 15 amino acids. Germline V lookup: CDR1 MNHNS, CDR2 SASEGT. V lost 6 bases, J lost 5 bases, and 11 bases stayed unmatched.

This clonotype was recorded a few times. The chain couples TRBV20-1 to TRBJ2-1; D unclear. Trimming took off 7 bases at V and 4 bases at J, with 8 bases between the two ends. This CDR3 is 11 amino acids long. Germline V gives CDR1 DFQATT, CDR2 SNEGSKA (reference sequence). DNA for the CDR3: TGCAGTGGATGGGGATACAATGAGCAGTTCTTC. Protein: CSGWGYNEQFF.